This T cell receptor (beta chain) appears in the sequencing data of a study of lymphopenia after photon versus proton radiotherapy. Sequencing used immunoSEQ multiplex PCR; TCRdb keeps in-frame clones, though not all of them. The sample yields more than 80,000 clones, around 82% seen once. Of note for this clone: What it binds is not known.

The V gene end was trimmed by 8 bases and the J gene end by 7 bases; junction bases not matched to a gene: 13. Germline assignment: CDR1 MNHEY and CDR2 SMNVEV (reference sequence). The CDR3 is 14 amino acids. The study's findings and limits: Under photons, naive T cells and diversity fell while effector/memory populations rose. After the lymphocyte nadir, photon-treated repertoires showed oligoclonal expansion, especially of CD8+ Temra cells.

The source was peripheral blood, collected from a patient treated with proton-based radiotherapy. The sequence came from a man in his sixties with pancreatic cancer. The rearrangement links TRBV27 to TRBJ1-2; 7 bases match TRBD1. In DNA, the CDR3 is TGTGCCAGCCCTGAGACAGGGCTTGGGAGTGGCTACACCTTC. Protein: CASPETGLGSGYTF.